This TCR beta chain was sequenced for a study of regulatory T cells in long-lasting Graves disease (dated by TCRdb to the early 2020s). In the study overall: To count as having persistent Graves' disease, a patient had to have received antithyroid drug treatment for over 5 years with TSH receptor autoantibodies remaining persistently positive. TCR sequencing covered around 13 persistent and 20 or so newly diagnosed Graves' disease patients, 33 samples in total. Persistent Graves' disease patients were compared with newly diagnosed Graves' disease patients by peripheral blood TCR sequencing and RNA sequencing. The study was conducted in China and was registered as a clinical trial. Antithyroid drugs had been taken for approximately 9.7 years on average by persistent Graves' disease patients in the clinical cohort.

Libraries were constructed by multiplex PCR. TCRdb names Illumina HiSeq 4000 as the instrument used. TCR beta libraries were built with iRepertoire HTBI primers and Arm-PCR amplification of CDR3 regions. Before sequencing, the PCR products went through gel purification. The paper's processing steps were these. Across samples, 55 to 80 TRBV and 12 to 15 TRBJ segments were identified and used for gene usage analysis of CDR3 amino acid clonotypes. Filtered high-quality paired reads were merged into contigs using COPE and FqMerger. BLAST was used to align contigs to IMGT TRBV, TRBD and TRBJ reference genes, with CDR3 defined following IMGT. Any clonotype with a frequency above 0.1% was classified as a highly expanded clone. Repertoire diversity was measured by Shannon entropy, and V-J evenness by the Gini coefficient. A clonotype found in more than one individual was treated as public. TCRdb trimmed public reads at Q25 via fastp, called clones via MiXCR and kept in-frame beta chains. All rows with the same CDR3 protein become a single entry with the most common DNA and genes. TCRdb's processing, not the authors', yielded these V and J calls. This sample lists under 450,000 distinct CDR3 sequences; about 20% were detected once. About a quarter of the sample is in the top ten clones.

Trimming costs V 3 bases and J 5 bases, and their ends lie 17 bases apart. For CDR1 and CDR2, the germline V gene lists SGDLS and YYNGEE. Counted from cysteine to phenylalanine, this CDR3 has 15 amino acids. Left in the record is the CDR3 DNA by itself, 45 bases read in frame from the first base. Reading the label with the study, this specimen's time point is: persistent/refractory GD, antithyroid drugs over 5 years with positive TRAb. For both TCR sequencing and RNA sequencing, RNA was extracted from PBMCs in TRIzol. Graves' disease was diagnosed according to American Thyroid Association guidelines. The patients came from an endocrinology department in Xi'an, China. Each patient gave approximately 8.8 milliliters of peripheral blood, collected in an EDTA anticoagulant tube. Ficoll Paque Plus density gradient separation was used to isolate PBMCs, and no further T cell sorting was done. RNA quality was checked with an Agilent 2100 Bioanalyzer and agarose gel, and concentration with a NanoDrop 2000.

This clonotype was observed a handful of times. Its antigen has not been determined. It has no much larger one-base neighbor in the sample; base qualities were not kept. Findings and caveats that apply to the study as a whole: Preferential use of TRBV28, TRBJ1-2 and TRBJ2-5 was observed in persistent disease, whereas TRBV20-1 and TRBJ2-1 were favored in newly diagnosed disease. Compared with newly diagnosed patients, persistent Graves' disease patients had lower TCR Shannon entropy and fewer highly expanded clones, which suggests clonal expansion. Sequencing and analysis were restricted to the TCR beta chain. The authors acknowledged the small sample size as a limitation that may reduce accuracy. Only peripheral blood was studied, because thyroid tissue, the primary lesion, was inaccessible. More public clonotypes were shared among persistent patients (under 3,000) than among newly diagnosed patients (966).

This clonotype was sampled from a female donor with Graves disease. This sequence uses TRBV9 and TRBJ2-5, and possibly TRBD2, on 6 matching bases. The material sequenced was peripheral blood mononuclear cells (PBMCs), taken when the disease was refractory, from a patient treated with antithyroid drugs. This receptor carries the CDR3 CASSAIGGNVETQYF. DNA sequence: TGTGCCAGCAGCGCGATCGGGGGAAACGTGGAGACCCAGTACTTC. The full variable domain, completed from the reference TRBV9 and TRBJ2-5 proteins outside the CDR3, reads DSGVTQTPKHLITATGQRVTLRCSPRSGDLSVYWYQQSLDQGLQFLIQYYNGEERAKGNILERFSAQQFPDLHSELNLSSLELGDSALYFCASSAIGGNVETQYFGPGTRLLVL.